The clone carrying this TCR beta chain occurred many times. The target antigen is unknown. TCRdb re-called the 5' RACE reads through MiXCR, storing one row per CDR3 protein. The sample records approximately 250,000 distinct CDR3 sequences, around 15% being singletons. The sample belongs to a study of T-cell memory formation after mild COVID-19. General observations from the study: In pre-infection memory, a portion of responding clones appeared, which suggested that cross-reactive memory joined.

The CDR3 covers 13 residues. V was clipped by 1 base and J by 8 bases, with 11 bases between them. V is TRBV12-3 or TRBV12-4 and J is TRBJ1-1; possibly TRBD1 for D (5 bases). The sequencing sample was made of PBMCs or a T cell subset sorted from them (not recorded which). This sequence originates from a young man who had mild COVID-19 (a few samples of this study predate the infection). Cell type and time point are not known. The chain's CDR3 is CASSLGGWDEAFF. CDR3 nucleotide sequence: TGTGCCAGCAGTTTAGGGGGATGGGACGAAGCTTTCTTT.